Below, 17 T cell receptor beta chains from the same sample are listed, as sequenced in a study of blood T cell repertoires in COVID-19. The table came from immunoSEQ multiplex PCR; TCRdb's copy has only in-frame clones and leaves some out. The sample has roughly 35,000 clones, over 90% seen once. What was sequenced was peripheral blood. The receptors here all came from a human donor in a cohort sampled during active COVID-19.

This rearrangement joins TRBV2 to TRBJ2-2; unclear D gene. The CDR3 is 13 residues long. CDR1 SNHLY and CDR2 FYNNEI come from the germline V gene. V was clipped by 6 bases and J by 2 bases, with 7 bases between them. The CDR3 DNA follows: TGTGCCAGCAGCCCCTATAACACCGGGGAGCTGTTTTTT. Translation: CASSPYNTGELFF.

This clone occurred once. This chain joins TRBV6-4 and TRBJ1-6; D not resolved. The CDR3 covers 14 residues. Germline CDR1 reads MRHNA; CDR2 reads SNTAGT. Deletions cut 0 bases from V and 5 bases from J, with 5 bases between. As DNA, the CDR3 is TGTGCCAGCAGTGACTCCGGGGATAATTCACCCCTCCACTTT. This codes for CASSDSGDNSPLHF.

In its sample, this clone was seen once. The rearrangement links TRBV27 to TRBJ2-1; D perhaps matches TRBD2 (6 bases). The CDR3 is 13 amino acids. Trimming took 3 bases from V and 9 from J, leaving 12 bases between them. The germline V gene encodes CDR1 MNHEY and CDR2 SMNVEV (reference sequence). CDR3: CASSLGSGVEQFF. The CDR3 DNA follows: TGTGCCAGCAGTTTGGGTAGCGGAGTTGAGCAGTTCTTC.

This clone ranks as medium-sized (0.01 to 0.1%). The chain uses TRBV18 and TRBJ2-7, with 7 bases lining up with TRBD1. The CDR3 sequence is 14 residues long. J gave up 1 base and V 4 bases, and 4 bases lay outside the gene matches. Germline V CDR1 and CDR2: KGHSH, LQKENI. The CDR3 here is CASSLRTGSYEQYF. In nucleotides, the CDR3 is TGTGCCAGCTCACTTAGGACAGGTTCCTACGAGCAGTACTTC.

In this sample, this clone turned up once. The rearrangement links TRBV2 to TRBJ2-1; 12 bases map to TRBD2. CDR3 length: 15 residues. Looked up from germline, CDR1 is SNHLY and CDR2 is FYNNEI. V gave up 5 bases and J gave up 6 bases; unmatched junction bases: 5. The CDR3: CASSRLAGVGNEQFF. The CDR3 coding sequence is TGTGCCAGCAGTAGACTAGCGGGAGTCGGCAATGAGCAGTTCTTC.

The chain employs TRBV4-2 and TRBJ2-7; 12 nucleotides agree with TRBD1. The CDR3 covers 15 residues. Germline loops: CDR1 LGHNA, CDR2 YNFKEQ. V dropped 5 bases and J dropped 0; count of bases not matched to a gene: 2. The CDR3 is CASSKGQGASYEQYF. DNA of the CDR3: TGTGCCAGCAGCAAGGGACAGGGGGCCTCCTACGAGCAGTACTTC.

The gene calls are TRBV2 and TRBJ1-1; D possibly corresponds to TRBD1 (6 bases). CDR3 size: 14 residues. Trimming took 6 bases from V and 11 from J, leaving 22 bases between them. Germline values: CDR1 SNHLY, CDR2 FYNNEI. CDR3 in DNA: TGTGCCAGCAGGGCTGACTTAGGCAGGGGTAAGGCTTTCTTT. Translation gives CASRADLGRGKAFF. The variable domain in full, with the rest retrieved from reference TRBV2 and TRBJ1-1, is EPEVTQTPSHQVTQMGQEVILRCVPISNHLYFYWYRQILGQKVEFLVSFYNNEISEKSEIFDDQFSVERPDGSNFTLKIRSTKLEDSAMYFCASRADLGRGKAFFGQGTRLTVV.

V is TRBV7-9 and J is TRBJ2-3; the match to TRBD1 covers 8 bases. After removal of 5 bases from V and 6 bases from J, the junction contained 7 bases not matched to a gene. Germline CDR1 SEHNR, CDR2 FQNEAQ (reference sequence). CDR3 length equals 14 residues. CDR3 coding DNA: TGTGCCAGCAGCATGACAGGGGCGGGCGATACGCAGTATTTT. Its translation is CASSMTGAGDTQYF.

The chain couples TRBV5-1 to TRBJ2-5, with 13 positions matching TRBD2. CDR1 is SGHRS and CDR2 is YFSETQ in the germline V gene. This CDR3 is 18 amino acids long. V shed 6 bases and J 0 bases; nucleotides not matched to a gene: 11. This CDR3 reads CASIYREGTSGNQETQYF. In nucleotides, the CDR3 is TGCGCCAGCATCTACAGGGAGGGGACTAGCGGGAACCAAGAGACCCAGTACTTC.

The J gene is TRBJ2-1, the V gene TRBV5-5; perhaps TRBD1 as D (5 bases). This CDR3 spans 12 amino acids. Germline lookup yields CDR1 SGHKS and CDR2 YYEKEE (reference sequence). Trimming removed 1 base at V and 7 bases at J, with 6 bases between. The CDR3 sequence: CASSLRQNEQFF. CDR3 nucleotide sequence: TGTGCCAGCAGCTTGAGACAGAATGAGCAGTTCTTC.

The V call is TRBV7-3, the J call TRBJ2-7; D perhaps matches TRBD1 (5 bases). V gave up 1 base and J gave up 3 bases, with 13 bases separating them. The CDR3 has 15 residues. The germline V gene has CDR1 SGHTA and CDR2 FQGTGA. The CDR3, as DNA: TGTGCCAGCAGCTTAATACGACAGACAAACTACGAGCAGTACTTC. Translated: CASSLIRQTNYEQYF.

Points on this clone: The sample holds other DNA sequences that translate to the same CDR3. V gene TRBV3-1 (or the pseudogene TRBV3-2) combines with J gene TRBJ2-1, with 9 bases identical to TRBD2. The CDR3 spans 14 residues. Germline V gene lookup returns CDR1 LGHDT and CDR2 YNNKEL (reference sequence). J was trimmed by 14 bases and V by 1 base; bases with no gene match: 9. CDR3 region: CASSQGGSGSREFF. In DNA, the CDR3 is TGTGCCAGCAGCCAAGGAGGTAGCGGGAGTCGGGAGTTCTTC.

The gene calls are TRBV3-1 (or the pseudogene TRBV3-2) and TRBJ2-3; 9 bases line up with TRBD1. The length of the CDR3 is 16 residues. Germline V gives CDR1 LGHDT, CDR2 YNNKEL (reference sequence). V gave up 3 bases and J gave up 4 bases; unmatched junction bases: 8. CDR3 protein: CASSHRQGVDADTQYF. The CDR3, as DNA: TGTGCCAGCAGCCACAGACAGGGGGTAGACGCAGATACGCAGTATTTT.

V gene TRBV5-1 combines with J gene TRBJ1-2; 7 positions match TRBD1. The germline gives CDR1 SGHRS, CDR2 YFSETQ. This CDR3 has 15 residues. J was trimmed by 8 bases and V by 0 bases; bases with no gene match: 10. The CDR3 DNA sequence: TGCGCCAGCAGCTTGGCGGGGCCAGGGGGTGGAGGCTACACCTTC. The encoded protein is CASSLAGPGGGGYTF.

The genes are TRBV29-1 and TRBJ1-4, with D perhaps matching TRBD1 (5 bases). The germline gives CDR1 SQVTM, CDR2 ANQGSEA. This CDR3 has 14 residues. The V and J ends lost 1 base and 6 bases respectively, with 12 bases between them. CDR3 in amino acids: CSVEVGQGYEKLFF. The CDR3 DNA reads as TGCAGCGTTGAAGTTGGGCAGGGTTATGAAAAACTGTTTTTT.

The chain links TRBV5-1 to TRBJ2-7; D is unresolved. The V and J ends lost 0 bases and 0 bases respectively, with 4 bases between them. The CDR3 runs to 13 residues. Germline CDR1 SGHRS, CDR2 YFSETQ. The CDR3, as DNA: TGCGCCAGCAGCTTGGTTAGCTCCTACGAGCAGTACTTC. Translating gives CASSLVSSYEQYF.

This clone was seen only once. The chain combines TRBV10-3 with TRBJ2-2; 11 bases align to TRBD2. Germline CDR1 reads ENHRY; CDR2 reads SYGVKD. Trimming at V came to 4 bases and at J to 1 base, leaving 2 bases not matched to a gene. This CDR3 comprises 16 residues. CDR3 in amino acids: CAISGLAGGNTGELFF. DNA for the CDR3: TGTGCCATCAGTGGCCTAGCGGGAGGGAACACCGGGGAGCTGTTTTTT.